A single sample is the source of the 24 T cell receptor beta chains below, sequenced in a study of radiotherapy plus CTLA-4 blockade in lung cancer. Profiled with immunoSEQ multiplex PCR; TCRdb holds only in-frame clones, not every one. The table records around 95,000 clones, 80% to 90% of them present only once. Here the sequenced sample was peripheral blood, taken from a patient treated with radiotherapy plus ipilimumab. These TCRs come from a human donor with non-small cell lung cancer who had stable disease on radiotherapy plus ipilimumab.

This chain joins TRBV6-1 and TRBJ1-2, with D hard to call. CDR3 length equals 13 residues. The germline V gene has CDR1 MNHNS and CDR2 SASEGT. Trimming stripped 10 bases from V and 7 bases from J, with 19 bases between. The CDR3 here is CATPLDARTGYTF. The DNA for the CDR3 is TGTGCCACCCCCTTAGACGCGAGAACTGGCTACACCTTC.

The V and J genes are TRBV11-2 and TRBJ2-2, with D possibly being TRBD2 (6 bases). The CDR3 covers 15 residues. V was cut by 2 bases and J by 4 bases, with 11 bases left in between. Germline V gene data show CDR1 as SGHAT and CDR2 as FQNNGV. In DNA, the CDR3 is TGTGCCAGCAGCTTACGGCAGGGAGGCACCGGGGAGCTGTTTTTT. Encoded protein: CASSLRQGGTGELFF.

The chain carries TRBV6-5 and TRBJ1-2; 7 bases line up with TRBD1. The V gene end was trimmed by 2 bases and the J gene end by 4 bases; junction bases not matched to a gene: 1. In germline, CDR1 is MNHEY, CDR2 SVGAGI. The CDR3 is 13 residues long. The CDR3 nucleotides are TGTGCCAGCAGTTACCAGGGGGTCTATGGCTACACCTTC. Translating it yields CASSYQGVYGYTF.

Written as DNA, the CDR3 is TGCGCCAGCAGTCAAGAAGGGACAGGGGTTTTCTACGAGCAGTACTTC. Its translation is CASSQEGTGVFYEQYF. The chain recombines TRBV23-1 with TRBJ2-7; 10 nucleotides align to TRBD1. TRBV23-1 is sorted into the ORF group, with uncertain function. There are 16 residues in the CDR3. J gave up 3 bases and V 2 bases, and 7 bases lay outside the gene matches.

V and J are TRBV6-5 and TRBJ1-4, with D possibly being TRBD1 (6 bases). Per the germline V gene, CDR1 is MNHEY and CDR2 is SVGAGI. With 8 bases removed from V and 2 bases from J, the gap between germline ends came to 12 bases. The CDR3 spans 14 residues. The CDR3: CASRGGATNEKLFF. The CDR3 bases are TGTGCCAGCCGGGGGGGGGCGACTAATGAAAAACTGTTTTTT.

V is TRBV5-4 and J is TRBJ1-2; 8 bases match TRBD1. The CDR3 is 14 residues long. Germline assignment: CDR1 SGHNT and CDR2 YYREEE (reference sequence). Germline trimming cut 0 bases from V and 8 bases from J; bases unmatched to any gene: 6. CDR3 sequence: CASSLDRGSWGYTF. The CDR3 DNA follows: TGTGCCAGCAGCTTGGACAGGGGGAGTTGGGGCTACACCTTC.

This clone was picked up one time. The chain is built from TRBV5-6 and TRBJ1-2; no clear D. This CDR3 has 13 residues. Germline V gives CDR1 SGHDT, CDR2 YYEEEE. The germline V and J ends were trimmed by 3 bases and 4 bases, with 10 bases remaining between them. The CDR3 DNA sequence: TGTGCCAGCAGCTCGGGCAGGAGCTATGGCTACACCTTC. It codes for CASSSGRSYGYTF.

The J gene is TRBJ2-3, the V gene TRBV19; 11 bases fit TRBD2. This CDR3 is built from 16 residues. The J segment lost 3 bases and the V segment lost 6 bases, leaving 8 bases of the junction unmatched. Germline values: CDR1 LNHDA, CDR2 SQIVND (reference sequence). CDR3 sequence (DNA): TGTGCCAGTAGATTACTAGCGGGGGCCGATACAGATACGCAGTATTTT. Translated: CASRLLAGADTDTQYF.

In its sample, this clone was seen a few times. The CDR3 nucleotides are TGTGCCAGCAGTTCCCCGGGACAGGGAAACTATGGCTACACCTTC. It specifies CASSSPGQGNYGYTF. V is TRBV6-5 and J is TRBJ1-2, with 9 bases identical to TRBD1. The ends lost 4 bases at V and 2 bases at J; junction bases unmatched: 5. The CDR3 is made up of 15 amino acids. Per the germline V gene, CDR1 is MNHEY and CDR2 is SVGAGI.

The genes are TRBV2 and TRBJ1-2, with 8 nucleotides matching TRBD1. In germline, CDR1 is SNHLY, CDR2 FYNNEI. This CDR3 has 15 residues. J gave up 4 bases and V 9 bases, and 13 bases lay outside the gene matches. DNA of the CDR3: TGTGCCAGTACTGAACCCGGGACAGGAGCCTATGGCTACACCTTC. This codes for CASTEPGTGAYGYTF.

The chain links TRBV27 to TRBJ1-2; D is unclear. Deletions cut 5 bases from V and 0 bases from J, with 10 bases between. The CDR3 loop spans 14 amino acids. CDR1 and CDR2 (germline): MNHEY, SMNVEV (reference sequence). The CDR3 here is CASSPLAANYGYTF. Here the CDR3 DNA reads TGTGCCAGCAGTCCTTTGGCGGCTAACTATGGCTACACCTTC.

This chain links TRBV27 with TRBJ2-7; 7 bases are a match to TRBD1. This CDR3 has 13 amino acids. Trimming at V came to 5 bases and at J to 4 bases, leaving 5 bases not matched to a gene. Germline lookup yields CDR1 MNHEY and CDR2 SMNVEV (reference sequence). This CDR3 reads CASSPGTDYEQYF. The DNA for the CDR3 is TGTGCCAGCAGTCCCGGGACAGATTACGAGCAGTACTTC.

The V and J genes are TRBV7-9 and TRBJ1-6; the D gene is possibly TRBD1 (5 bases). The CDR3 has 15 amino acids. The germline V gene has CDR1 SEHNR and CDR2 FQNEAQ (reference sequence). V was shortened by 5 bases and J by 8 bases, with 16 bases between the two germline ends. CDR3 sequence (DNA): TGTGCCAGCAGCAGCAGGACAATCGGGCATTCACCCCTCCACTTT. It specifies CASSSRTIGHSPLHF.

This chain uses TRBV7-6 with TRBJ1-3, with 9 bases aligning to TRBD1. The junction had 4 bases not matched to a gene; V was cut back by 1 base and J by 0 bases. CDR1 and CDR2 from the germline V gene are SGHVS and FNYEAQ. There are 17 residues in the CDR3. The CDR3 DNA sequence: TGTGCCAGCAGCTTAGTGAGGACAGGGGCCTCTGGAAACACCATATATTTT. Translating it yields CASSLVRTGASGNTIYF.

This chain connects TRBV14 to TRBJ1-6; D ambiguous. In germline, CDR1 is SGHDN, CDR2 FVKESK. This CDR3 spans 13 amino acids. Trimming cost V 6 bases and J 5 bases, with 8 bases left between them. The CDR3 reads CASRSGNNSPLHF. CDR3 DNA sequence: TGTGCCAGCAGGAGTGGTAATAATTCACCCCTCCACTTT.

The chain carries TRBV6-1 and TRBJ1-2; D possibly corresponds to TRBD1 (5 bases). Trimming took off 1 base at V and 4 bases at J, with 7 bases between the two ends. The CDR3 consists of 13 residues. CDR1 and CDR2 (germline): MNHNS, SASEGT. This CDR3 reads CASSEEGSYGYTF. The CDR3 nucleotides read TGTGCCAGCAGTGAAGAGGGGAGCTATGGCTACACCTTC.

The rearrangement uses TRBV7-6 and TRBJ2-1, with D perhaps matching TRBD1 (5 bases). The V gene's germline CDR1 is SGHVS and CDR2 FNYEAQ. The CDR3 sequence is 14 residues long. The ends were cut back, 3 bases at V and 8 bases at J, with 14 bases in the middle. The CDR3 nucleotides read TGTGCCAGCAGCTTTCGGGCAGGGTTCGATGAGCAGTTCTTC. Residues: CASSFRAGFDEQFF.

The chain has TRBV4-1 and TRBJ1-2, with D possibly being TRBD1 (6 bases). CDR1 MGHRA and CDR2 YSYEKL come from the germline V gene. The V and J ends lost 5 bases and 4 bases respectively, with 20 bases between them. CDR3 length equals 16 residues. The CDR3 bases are TGCGCCAGCAGCTCGCCCGGGACAACAAACTCCTATGGCTACACCTTC. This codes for CASSSPGTTNSYGYTF.

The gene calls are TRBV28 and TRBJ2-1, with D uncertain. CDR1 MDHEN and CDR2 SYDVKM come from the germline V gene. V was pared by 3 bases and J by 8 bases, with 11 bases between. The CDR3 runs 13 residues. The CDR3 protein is CASSFSSPDEQFF. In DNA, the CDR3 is TGTGCCAGCAGTTTCAGCTCCCCTGATGAGCAGTTCTTC.

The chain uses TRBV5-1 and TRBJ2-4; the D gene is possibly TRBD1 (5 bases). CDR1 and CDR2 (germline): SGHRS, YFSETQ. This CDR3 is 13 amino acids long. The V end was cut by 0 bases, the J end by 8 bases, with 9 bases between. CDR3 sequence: CASSLVDSHIQYF. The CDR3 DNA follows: TGCGCCAGCAGCTTGGTTGACAGCCACATTCAGTACTTC.

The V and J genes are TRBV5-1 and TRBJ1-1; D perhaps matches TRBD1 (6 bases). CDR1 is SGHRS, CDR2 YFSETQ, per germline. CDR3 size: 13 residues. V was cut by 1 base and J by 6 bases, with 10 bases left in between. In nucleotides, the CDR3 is TGCGCCAGCAGCTTGCAGGGGATGGCTGAAGCTTTCTTT. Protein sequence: CASSLQGMAEAFF.

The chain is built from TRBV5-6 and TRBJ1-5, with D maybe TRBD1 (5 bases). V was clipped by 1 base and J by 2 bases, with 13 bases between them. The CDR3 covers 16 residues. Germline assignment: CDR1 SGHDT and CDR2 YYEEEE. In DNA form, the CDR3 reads TGTGCCAGCAGCTTGTGGGGGGGTACTGGCAATCAGCCCCAGCATTTT. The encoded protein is CASSLWGGTGNQPQHF.

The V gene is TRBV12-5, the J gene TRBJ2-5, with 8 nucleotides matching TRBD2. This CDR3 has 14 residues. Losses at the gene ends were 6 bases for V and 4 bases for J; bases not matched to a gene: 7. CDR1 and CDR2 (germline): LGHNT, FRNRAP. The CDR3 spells CASGPGGAGETQYF. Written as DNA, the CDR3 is TGTGCTAGTGGCCCCGGGGGGGCCGGAGAGACCCAGTACTTC.

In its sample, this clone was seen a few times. CDR3 protein: CASSARRTGDNSNQPQHF. The CDR3 bases are TGTGCCAGTAGTGCCCGACGTACAGGGGACAATAGCAATCAGCCCCAGCATTTT. This chain joins TRBV19 and TRBJ1-5; 7 bases match TRBD1. The CDR3 extends over 18 amino acids. Unmatched junction bases numbered 13, after V lost 5 bases and J lost 0 bases. CDR1 and CDR2 (germline): LNHDA, SQIVND (reference sequence).